Following are 10 T cell receptor beta chains from one sample sequenced in a study of control samples from healthy donors and cancer patients. The protocol was immunoSEQ multiplex PCR, while the TCRdb copy is restricted to in-frame clones and leaves out a portion. Of some 140,000 clones listed, 85% to 90% were seen once; the top ten hold approximately 7.5%. Source material: PBMCs. Every receptor here comes from a man aged 50-60 years with head and neck cancer.

The rearrangement uses TRBV5-1 and TRBJ1-2; TRBD1 aligns across 8 bases. The V gene's germline CDR1 is SGHRS and CDR2 YFSETQ. The CDR3 consists of 15 residues. Unmatched junction bases numbered 4, after V lost 2 bases and J lost 1 base. The CDR3 protein is CASSLGQGFNYGYTF. In nucleotides, the CDR3 is TGCGCCAGCAGCTTAGGACAGGGATTTAACTATGGCTACACCTTC.

The table lists this clone with a count of one. The chain is built from TRBV5-1 and TRBJ2-6; tentatively, D is TRBD1 (6 bases). The germline V and J ends were trimmed by 5 bases and 4 bases, with 13 bases remaining between them. This CDR3 region has 15 residues. CDR1 is SGHRS and CDR2 is YFSETQ in the germline V gene. The CDR3 DNA follows: TGCGCCAGCAGACAGGGTAGTATGGGGGCCAACGTCCTGACTTTC. Translating gives CASRQGSMGANVLTF. The variable domain in full, completed from reference TRBV5-1 and TRBJ2-6, reads KAGVTQTPRYLIKTRGQQVTLSCSPISGHRSVSWYQQTPGQGLQFLFEYFSETQRNKGNFPGRFSGRQFSNSRSEMNVSTLELGDSALYLCASRQGSMGANVLTFGAGSRLTVL.

J is TRBJ1-1 and V is TRBV15; D call uncertain. The CDR3 runs to 14 residues. V was clipped by 2 bases and J by 2 bases, with 9 bases between them. CDR1 and CDR2 (germline): LNHNV, YYDKDF (reference sequence). The CDR3 coding sequence is TGTGCCACCAGCAGAACAACAGCCAACACTGAAGCTTTCTTT. This encodes CATSRTTANTEAFF. The full variable domain, rest sourced from reference TRBV15 and TRBJ1-1, is DAMVIQNPRYQVTQFGKPVTLSCSQTLNHNVMYWYQQKSSQAPKLLFHYYDKDFNNEADTPDNFQSRRPNTSFCFLDIRSPGLGDTAMYLCATSRTTANTEAFFGQGTRLTVV.

The genes are TRBV30 and TRBJ1-1; 7 nucleotides match TRBD1. CDR3 size: 17 residues. Germline V gives CDR1 GTSNPN, CDR2 SVGIG (reference sequence). The junction had 14 bases not matched to a gene; V was cut back by 0 bases and J by 4 bases. CDR3 loop: CAWSVEEFTGQRTEAFF. The CDR3, as DNA: TGTGCCTGGAGTGTAGAAGAATTTACGGGACAGCGCACTGAAGCTTTCTTT.

The V and J genes are TRBV11-3 and TRBJ2-3; no reliable D call. Per the germline V gene, CDR1 is SGHNT and CDR2 is YENEEA. This CDR3 is 13 amino acids long. V lost 10 bases, J lost 2 bases, and 13 bases lay in between. DNA of the CDR3: TGTGCCACCAACGGCCAAGCCACAGATACGCAGTATTTT. Its translation is CATNGQATDTQYF.

The V gene is TRBV11-2, the J gene TRBJ1-6; a possible D gene is TRBD1 (5 bases). The CDR3 length is 15 residues. V lost 1 base, J lost 10 bases, and 14 bases lay in between. Per germline, CDR1 SGHAT and CDR2 FQNNGV. CDR3 sequence: CASSLVRQRQSPLHF. DNA of the CDR3: TGTGCCAGCAGCTTAGTTCGACAGAGACAGTCACCCCTCCACTTT.

The genes are TRBV6-6 and TRBJ2-7, with D possibly being TRBD1 or TRBD2 (5 bases each). The CDR3 extends over 15 amino acids. Germline V gene data show CDR1 as MNHNY and CDR2 as SVGAGI (reference sequence). Trimming left V 7 bases short and J 3 bases short, with 19 bases between. This chain's CDR3 is CASTLGTPERYEQYF. In DNA form, the CDR3 reads TGTGCCAGCACCTTGGGGACCCCAGAACGCTACGAGCAGTACTTC.

This chain connects TRBV11-1 to TRBJ2-1, with 15 bases matching TRBD2. V gave up 5 bases and J gave up 4 bases; unmatched junction bases: 3. The CDR3 sequence is 16 residues long. The germline V gene has CDR1 SGHAT and CDR2 FQDESV (reference sequence). The DNA of the CDR3 is TGTGCCAGCAGCCGAGGGACTAGCGGGGGGTACAATGAGCAGTTCTTC. Residues: CASSRGTSGGYNEQFF.

The chain recombines TRBV30 with TRBJ1-2; D may be TRBD1 (6 bases). CDR3 length equals 14 residues. Looked up from germline, CDR1 is GTSNPN and CDR2 is SVGIG (reference sequence). Trimming pared 3 bases from V and 7 bases from J, leaving 18 bases between. In DNA form, the CDR3 reads TGTGCCTGGAGCGCGGGGGGCGTCAGTGGTGGCTACACCTTC. The encoded protein is CAWSAGGVSGGYTF.

The chain has TRBV9 and TRBJ2-4; TRBD2 aligns across 13 bases. CDR1 and CDR2 (germline): SGDLS, YYNGEE. The ends lost 4 bases at V and 3 bases at J; junction bases unmatched: 4. This CDR3 is 16 amino acids long. CDR3 protein: CASSPWTSGGKNIQYF. CDR3 DNA: TGTGCCAGCAGCCCATGGACTAGCGGGGGCAAAAACATTCAGTACTTC. The complete variable domain, with remaining parts taken from reference TRBV9 and TRBJ2-4, reads DSGVTQTPKHLITATGQRVTLRCSPRSGDLSVYWYQQSLDQGLQFLIQYYNGEERAKGNILERFSAQQFPDLHSELNLSSLELGDSALYFCASSPWTSGGKNIQYFGAGTRLSVL.